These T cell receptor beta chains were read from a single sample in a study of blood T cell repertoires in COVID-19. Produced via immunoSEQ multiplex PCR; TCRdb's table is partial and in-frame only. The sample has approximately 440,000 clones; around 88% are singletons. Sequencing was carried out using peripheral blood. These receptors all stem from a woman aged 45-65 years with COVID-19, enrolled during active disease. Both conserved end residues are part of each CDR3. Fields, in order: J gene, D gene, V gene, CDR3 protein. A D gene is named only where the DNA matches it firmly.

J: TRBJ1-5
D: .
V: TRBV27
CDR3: CASSWHPIDQPQHF

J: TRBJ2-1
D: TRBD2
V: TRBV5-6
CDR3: CASSLSGGAYNEQFF

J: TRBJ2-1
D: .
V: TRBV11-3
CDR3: CASSLEEEGRKFF

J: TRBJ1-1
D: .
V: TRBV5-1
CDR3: CASSPTGNTEAFF

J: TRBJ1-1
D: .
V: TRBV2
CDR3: CASSAGPSLNTEAFF

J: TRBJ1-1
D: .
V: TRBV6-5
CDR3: CASHLSGTPEAFF

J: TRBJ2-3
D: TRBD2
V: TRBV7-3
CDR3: CASSLGFSGAGTDTQYF

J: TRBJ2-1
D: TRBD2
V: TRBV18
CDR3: CASSLWTSGAGNEQFF

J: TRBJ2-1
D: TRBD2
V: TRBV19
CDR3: CASRAQTSGAYNEQFF

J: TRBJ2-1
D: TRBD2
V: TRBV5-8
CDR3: CASSLGEGLYNEQFF

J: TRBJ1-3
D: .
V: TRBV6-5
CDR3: CASSQRSKGNTIYF

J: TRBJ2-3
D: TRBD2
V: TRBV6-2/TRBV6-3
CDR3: CASSPLAGGSTDTQYF

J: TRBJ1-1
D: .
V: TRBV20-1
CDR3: CSVPGTEAFF

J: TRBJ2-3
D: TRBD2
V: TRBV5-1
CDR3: CASSLDRTSGGDTQYF

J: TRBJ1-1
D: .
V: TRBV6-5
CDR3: CASRTVSDDEAFF